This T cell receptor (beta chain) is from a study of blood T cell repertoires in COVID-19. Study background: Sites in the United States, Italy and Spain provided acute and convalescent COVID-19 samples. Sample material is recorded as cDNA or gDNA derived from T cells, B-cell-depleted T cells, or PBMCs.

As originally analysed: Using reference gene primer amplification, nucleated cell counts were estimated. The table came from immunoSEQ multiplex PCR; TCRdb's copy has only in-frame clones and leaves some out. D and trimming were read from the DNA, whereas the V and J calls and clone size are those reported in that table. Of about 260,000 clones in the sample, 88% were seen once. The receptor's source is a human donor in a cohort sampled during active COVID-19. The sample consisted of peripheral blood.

CDR3 sequence: CASSDPYRWQAFF. The CDR3, as DNA: TGTGCCAGCAGTGACCCCTACAGGTGGCAAGCTTTCTTT. The V call is TRBV2, the J call TRBJ1-1, with D possibly matching TRBD1 (5 bases). Germline V gene sequence: CDR1 SNHLY, CDR2 FYNNEI. Trimming shortened V by 3 bases and J by 9 bases, and 14 bases separated the two germline ends. The CDR3 is 13 residues long.